This TCR beta chain is drawn from a study of CD8 T cells in Susac syndrome. Study-wide findings and caveats: Individuals included in the TCR sequencing and HLA analysis were acknowledged by the study to be relatively few in number.

An amount of RNA that ranged from roughly 0.5 to 1 ug was reverse transcribed with random hexamers. TCR beta CDR3 was amplified by immunoSEQ covering 54 Vbeta and 13 Jbeta. Using its own MiXCR run on the immunoSEQ multiplex PCR reads, TCRdb lists one record per CDR3 protein. The data contain under 550,000 distinct CDR3 sequences, 85% of them singletons. Relapsing-remitting disease, either stable or active, was present in the treatment-naive patients who were the multiple sclerosis controls. The authors negatively isolated CD8+ and CD4+ T cells and FACS-enriched TEMRA cells. For this clonotype: Its target is not known.

The V end was cut by 4 bases, the J end by 2 bases, with 9 bases between. The V gene's germline CDR1 is MGHRA and CDR2 YSYEKL. The CDR3 sequence is 13 residues long. The gene calls are TRBV4-1 and TRBJ2-7; D gene uncertain. The receptor was derived from a human donor with multiple sclerosis. The sample comprised CD8+ T cells from PBMCs. The CDR3 is CASSLTKTYEQYF. Written as DNA, the CDR3 is TGCGCCAGCAGCCTTACAAAGACCTACGAGCAGTACTTC.